This TCR beta chain emerged from a study of OX40 agonist ivuxolimab in advanced cancers. Measured with immunoSEQ multiplex PCR; TCRdb has only the in-frame clones, and not every one. The sample contains 30,000 to 40,000 clones, roughly 84% of which appear only once. In germline, CDR1 is SGHNT, CDR2 YYREEE (reference sequence). This CDR3 has 15 residues. Germline trimming cut 4 bases from V and 5 bases from J; bases unmatched to any gene: 10. This clone appeared once. V and J are TRBV5-4 and TRBJ2-5; 8 bases fit TRBD1. Specimen: CD4+ or CD8+ T cells sorted from blood, collected in a trial of the OX40 agonist ivuxolimab. The source of this sequence is an adult with an advanced solid tumor such as melanoma, head and neck, liver or kidney cancer. In DNA, the CDR3 is TGTGCCAGCAGCCGGGAGCAGGGGGCTTTTGAGACCCAGTACTTC. Protein product: CASSREQGAFETQYF.